The TCR beta chain under discussion was sequenced for a study of cytotoxic CD8 clonotypes in ibrutinib-treated CLL. The wider study: Partial responses numbered roughly 25 and complete responses 2; after a median around 72 months, about 15 stayed remitted and 12 progressed. Per sample, productive templates averaged around 260,000 and productive rearrangements averaged approximately 87,000. Points from the study as a whole: Public clonotypes, an uncommon group, contracted or remained stable on treatment.

Turning to this clone: Its antigen is not known.

CDR3 size: 14 residues. Per the germline V gene, CDR1 is MRHNA and CDR2 is SNTAGT. The germline V and J ends were trimmed by 2 bases and 2 bases, with 8 bases remaining between them. Using immunoSEQ multiplex PCR, the repertoire was profiled, and TCRdb retains in-frame clones only, with some absent. The sample has roughly 150,000 clones, roughly 84% seen once. The receptor's source is a human donor with chronic lymphocytic leukemia. The genes are TRBV6-4 and TRBJ2-3; perhaps TRBD1 as D (6 bases). Here the sequenced sample was PBMCs, taken at disease progression, from a patient treated with ibrutinib. The CDR3 DNA follows: TGTGCCAGCAGTGACGGGGGACACACAGATACGCAGTATTTT. This codes for CASSDGGHTDTQYF.